The rows below give T cell receptor beta chains drawn from one sample of a study of shared clonotypes between healthy human individuals. Profiled with immunoSEQ multiplex PCR; TCRdb holds only in-frame clones, not every one. The sample lists 1,100,000 or so clones, approximately 80% occurring once. The sequenced material came from memory CD4+ T cells from PBMCs. The receptor set was obtained from a man younger than 35 in good health. Some clones in this sample may be carry-over from other donors' samples. Each CDR3 is given with its conserved first and last residue. D genes are given only for firm matches. The listing skips clone size in some rows; elsewhere it reads once, few, many or a size class.

CASSPFTGTRYNEQFF	TGTGCCAGCTCACCATTCACCGGGACGCGCTACAATGAGCAGTTCTTC	TRBV18	once	.	TRBJ2-1
CASSQGDTQYF	TGTGCCAGCAGCCAAGGAGATACGCAGTATTTT	TRBV7-3	.	.	TRBJ2-3
CASSSPMGAAGSWEQYF	TGTGCCAGCAGCTCGCCTATGGGAGCGGCCGGATCGTGGGAGCAGTACTTC	TRBV7-8	.	.	TRBJ2-7
CASSSPGQPLYGYTF	TGTGCCAGCAGTTCCCCGGGACAGCCCCTCTATGGCTACACCTTC	TRBV28	.	TRBD1	TRBJ1-2
CASSFGNEQFF	TGTGCCAGCAGCTTCGGCAATGAGCAGTTCTTC	TRBV7-3	.	.	TRBJ2-1
CASSLVPAEKLFF	TGTGCCAGCAGCTTAGTCCCCGCGGAAAAACTGTTTTTT	TRBV11-2	.	.	TRBJ1-4
CASNPDRALLSNEKLFF	TGTGCCAGCAATCCGGACCGAGCACTTTTATCTAATGAAAAACTGTTTTTT	TRBV28	.	.	TRBJ1-4
CASSVAFRSDTQYF	TGTGCCAGCAGCGTAGCTTTCCGCTCAGATACGCAGTATTTT	TRBV9	.	.	TRBJ2-3
CASSWGDRQETQYF	TGCGCCAGCAGCTGGGGGGACCGCCAAGAGACCCAGTACTTC	TRBV5-1	.	.	TRBJ2-5
CASSPRDRLGSTEAFF	TGTGCCAGCAGCCCCCGGGATAGGCTGGGTTCCACTGAAGCTTTCTTT	TRBV7-6	.	.	TRBJ1-1
CASSAEQALGTEAFF	TGTGCCAGCAGTGCCGAACAGGCCCTCGGCACTGAAGCTTTCTTT	TRBV2	.	.	TRBJ1-1
CAWSVGFTRITETQYF	TGTGCCTGGAGTGTAGGTTTTACGCGGATAACAGAGACCCAGTACTTC	TRBV30	.	.	TRBJ2-5
CASREDGITDTQYF	TGTGCCAGCAGGGAGGACGGAATCACAGATACGCAGTATTTT	TRBV2	few	.	TRBJ2-3
CASKSGANVLTF	TGTGCCAGTAAGTCTGGGGCCAACGTCCTGACTTTC	TRBV28	.	.	TRBJ2-6